This T cell receptor (beta chain) was captured by sequencing in a study of TIL therapy for anti-PD-1-resistant metastatic lung cancer. Across the whole study: Tumor harvest preceded PD-1/PD-L1 blockade, followed by nivolumab treatment.

The libraries were made with immunoSEQ v3. Sequenced by immunoSEQ multiplex PCR; TCRdb stores in-frame clones only, minus some. Here the sample spans 45,000 to 60,000 clones, roughly 85% being singletons. This clone was detected a few times. The sample contains more than one DNA sequence encoding this CDR3. Documented time point: pre-treatment sample, taken before nivolumab and TIL therapy. Stage 4 NSCLC adults joined between 2017 and January 2020. Germline V lookup: CDR1 MGHRA, CDR2 YSYEKL. This CDR3 comprises 16 residues. V shed 1 base and J shed 1 base, with 11 bases lying between them. This clonotype was obtained from a woman between 25 and 80 years old with non-small cell lung cancer. Sequences were derived from blood, sampled at baseline. The chain couples TRBV4-1 to TRBJ2-1; the D gene is possibly TRBD2 (6 bases). The CDR3 sequence is CASSQGLSGSYNEQFF. CDR3 DNA sequence: TGCGCCAGCAGCCAAGGACTTAGCGGTTCCTACAATGAGCAGTTCTTC.